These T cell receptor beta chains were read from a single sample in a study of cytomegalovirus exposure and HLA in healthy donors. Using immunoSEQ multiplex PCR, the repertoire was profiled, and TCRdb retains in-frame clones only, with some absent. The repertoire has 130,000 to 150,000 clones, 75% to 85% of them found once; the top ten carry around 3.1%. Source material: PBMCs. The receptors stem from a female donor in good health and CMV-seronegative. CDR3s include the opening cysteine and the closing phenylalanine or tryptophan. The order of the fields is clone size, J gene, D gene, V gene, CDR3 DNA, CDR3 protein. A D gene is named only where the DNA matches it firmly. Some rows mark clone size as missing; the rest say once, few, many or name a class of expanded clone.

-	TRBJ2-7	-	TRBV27	TGTGCCAGCAGTCCCAGGCAGGTGATGACCTACGAGCAGTACTTC	CASSPRQVMTYEQYF
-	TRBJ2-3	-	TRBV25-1	TGTGCCAGCAGTGAATTGGGCTACGCAGATACGCAGTATTTT	CASSELGYADTQYF
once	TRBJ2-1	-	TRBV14	TGTGCCAGCAGCCAGCTAGGATCCCCGTTCTTC	CASSQLGSPFF
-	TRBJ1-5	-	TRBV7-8	TGTGCCAGCAGCTTAGCGCTTGCGGGCATGCAGCCCCAGCATTTT	CASSLALAGMQPQHF
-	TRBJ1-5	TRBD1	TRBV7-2	TGTGCCAGCAGCTCGACAGAGGGACAGGATCAGCCCCAGCATTTT	CASSSTEGQDQPQHF
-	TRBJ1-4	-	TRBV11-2	TGTGCCAGCACCGGGGGGACAACTAATGAAAAACTGTTTTTT	CASTGGTTNEKLFF
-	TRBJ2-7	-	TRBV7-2	TGTGCCAGCAGCTTAACCACCAGCGGGCGCTCCTACGAGCAGTACTTC	CASSLTTSGRSYEQYF
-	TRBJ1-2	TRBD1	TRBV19	TGTGCCAGTAGTGCCGTCCTCGACAGGGGGACTAACTATGGCTACACCTTC	CASSAVLDRGTNYGYTF
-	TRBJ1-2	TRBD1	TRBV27	TGTGCCAGCAGTTTCAACAGGGGCTATGGCTACACCTTC	CASSFNRGYGYTF
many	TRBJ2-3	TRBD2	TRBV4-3	TGCGCCAGCAGCCAAGGGATTAGCGGGAGCGGGGATACGCAGTATTTT	CASSQGISGSGDTQYF
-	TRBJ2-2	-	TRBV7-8	TGTGCCAGCAGCTTGCTTCGGGACACCGGGGAGCTGTTTTTT	CASSLLRDTGELFF
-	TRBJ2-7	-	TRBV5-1	TGCGCCAGCAGCTTGTCAGGCAGATCCTACGAGCAGTACTTC	CASSLSGRSYEQYF
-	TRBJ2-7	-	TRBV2	TGTGCCAGCGGGGGCGATCCCTACGAGCAGTACTTC	CASGGDPYEQYF
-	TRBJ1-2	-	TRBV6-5	TGTGCCAGCAGACAGACAGCTAACTATGGCTACACCTTC	CASRQTANYGYTF
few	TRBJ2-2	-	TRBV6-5	TGTGCCAGCAGCATAAGGGGAACCGGGGAGCTGTTTTTT	CASSIRGTGELFF
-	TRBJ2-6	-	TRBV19	TGTGCCAGTAGGGACAGCGCTGGGGCCAACGTCCTGACTTTC	CASRDSAGANVLTF
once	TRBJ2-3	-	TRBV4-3	TGCGCCAGCAGCCAAGAGGGGGCAGGGTCCACAGATACGCAGTATTTT	CASSQEGAGSTDTQYF
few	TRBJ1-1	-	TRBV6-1	TGTGCCAGCAGGGCTTGGACTGAAGCTTTCTTT	CASRAWTEAFF
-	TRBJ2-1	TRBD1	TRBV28	TGTGCCAGCAGCCCTCCGGGACAGGGCGCCTACAATGAGCAGTTCTTC	CASSPPGQGAYNEQFF
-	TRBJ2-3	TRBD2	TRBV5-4	TGTGCCAGCAGCTTGGGGGCCCAGCGGGGCTCAGATACGCAGTATTTT	CASSLGAQRGSDTQYF
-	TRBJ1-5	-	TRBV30	TGTGCCTGGAGTGGGACAGTAGATCAGCCCCAGCATTTT	CAWSGTVDQPQHF
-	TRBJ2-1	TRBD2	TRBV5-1	TGCGCCAGCAGCCCGGGACTAGCGGGGGGGAGCTCCTACAATGAGCAGTTCTTC	CASSPGLAGGSSYNEQFF
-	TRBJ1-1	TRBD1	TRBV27	TGTGCCAGCAGTAAGGGACAGAGGGCTTTCTTT	CASSKGQRAFF
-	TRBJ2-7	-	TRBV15	TGTGCCACCAGCAGAGACCCGGCCTACGAGCAGTACTTC	CATSRDPAYEQYF
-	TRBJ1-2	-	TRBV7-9	TGTGCCAGCAGCCACGTCCGGGGCTACACCTTC	CASSHVRGYTF
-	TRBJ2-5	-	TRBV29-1	TGCAGCGTCGTCTTCGGGGGCCAAGAGACCCAGTACTTC	CSVVFGGQETQYF
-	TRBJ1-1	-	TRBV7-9	TGTGCCAGCAGGCCCCCGGGGGGGGCTATAACTGAAGCTTTCTTT	CASRPPGGAITEAFF
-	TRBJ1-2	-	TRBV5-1	TGCGCCAGCTCCGACGGGAACTATGGCTACACCTTC	CASSDGNYGYTF
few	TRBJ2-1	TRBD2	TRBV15	TGTGCCACCAGTCCAGAACTAGCGGGAGGGCCAGGTGAGCAGTTCTTC	CATSPELAGGPGEQFF
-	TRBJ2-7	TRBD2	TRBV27	TGTGCCAGCAGTTACCAGCGGGGGGGCTACTACGAGCAGTACTTC	CASSYQRGGYYEQYF
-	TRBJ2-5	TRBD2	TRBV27	TGTGCCAGCAGTTTGATTGGGACTAGCGGGTTAAAGACCCAGTACTTC	CASSLIGTSGLKTQYF
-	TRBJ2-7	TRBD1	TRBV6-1	TGTGCCAGCAGGGCCGGACAGGGGGCACGCGAGCAGTACTTC	CASRAGQGAREQYF
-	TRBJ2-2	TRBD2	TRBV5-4	TGTGCCAGCAGAAACGGGGGGGTTTTGAGCGGGGAGCTGTTTTTT	CASRNGGVLSGELFF
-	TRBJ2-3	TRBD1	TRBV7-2	TGTGCCAGCAGCCCTACCAATGGACAGGGGGGAACAGATACGCAGTATTTT	CASSPTNGQGGTDTQYF
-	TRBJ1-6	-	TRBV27	TGTGCCAGCAGTTCCCCAGGGTCCTCACCCCTCCACTTT	CASSSPGSSPLHF
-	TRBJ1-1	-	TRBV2	TGTGCCAGCAGCGTGACAGGTTTT	CASSVTGF
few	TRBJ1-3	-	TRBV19	TGTGCCACCCACCAGCGAGGGAGACCCTCTGGAAACACCATATATTTT	CATHQRGRPSGNTIYF
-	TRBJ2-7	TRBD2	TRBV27	TGTGCCAGCTCTCCGGGGAGGGGTCCCTACGAGCAGTACTTC	CASSPGRGPYEQYF
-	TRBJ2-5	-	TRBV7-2	TGTGCCAGCTCCTTAGGGAGCAGGGTCCAAGAGACCCAGTACTTC	CASSLGSRVQETQYF
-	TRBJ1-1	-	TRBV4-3	TGCGCCAGCAGCCAAGTTTACTCGAACACTGAAGCTTTCTTT	CASSQVYSNTEAFF
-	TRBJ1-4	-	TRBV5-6	TGTGCCAGCAGCTTGACGGGAAAACTGTTTTTT	CASSLTGKLFF
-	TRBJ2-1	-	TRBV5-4	TGTGCCAGCAGCTTGGTGCGGGCTTCCTACAATGAGCAGTTCTTC	CASSLVRASYNEQFF
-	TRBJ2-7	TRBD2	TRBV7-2	TGTGCCAGCAGCTTAGGGCTAGCGGGGGTGGATGAGCAGTACTTC	CASSLGLAGVDEQYF